This TCR beta chain stems from a study of T-cell memory formation after mild COVID-19. About the research overall: Largely donor-specific sequence clusters came from a couple of donors. Study-level findings and limits: Day 37-peaking second-wave clones had unconfirmed SARS-CoV-2 specificity. The study found balanced CD4/CD8 in clones contracting day 15 to 85 and a CD4+ lean in later expanders. Clones which contracted sat mainly in CM and EM if CD4+, and in EMRA if CD8+.

This CDR3 comprises 15 residues. J gave up 5 bases and V 6 bases, and 11 bases lay outside the gene matches. From germline, CDR1 is SEHNR and CDR2 FQNEAQ (reference sequence). Each CDR3 protein is one row after TCRdb ran MiXCR on the 5' RACE reads. The data hold hundreds of thousands of distinct CDR3 sequences, with around 17% observed a single time. This clonotype was counted between two and nine times. Antigen unknown. The J gene is TRBJ1-1, the V gene TRBV7-9, with 8 bases lining up with TRBD1. The sequence was collected from an adult woman who had mild COVID-19 (a few samples of this study predate the infection). Cell type and time point are not known. Source material: PBMCs or a T cell subset sorted from them (not recorded which). The CDR3: CASSQYLTGETEAFF. CDR3 nucleotide sequence: TGTGCCAGCAGTCAATACCTGACAGGGGAAACTGAAGCTTTCTTT. The full variable domain, completed using reference TRBV7-9 and TRBJ1-1, is DTGVSQNPRHKITKRGQNVTFRCDPISEHNRLYWYRQTLGQGPEFLTYFQNEAQLEKSRLLSDRFSAERPKGSFSTLEIQRTEQGDSAMYLCASSQYLTGETEAFFGQGTRLTVV.